Below are 30 T cell receptor beta chains sequenced from a single sample in a study of primary melanoma T cells and metastatic recurrence. TCRdb's table, derived via immunoSEQ multiplex PCR, lists solely in-frame clones and lacks some. The sample consists of about 210 clones, under 95% of them appearing once. The material sequenced was melanoma tumor tissue. These receptors all stem from a human donor with melanoma.

This clone was counted once. The genes are TRBV11-3 and TRBJ2-3, with a weak D call TRBD1 (6 bases). The CDR3 length is 15 residues. V was clipped by 5 bases and J by 0 bases, with 12 bases between them. Germline assignment: CDR1 SGHNT and CDR2 YENEEA. The CDR3 DNA reads as TGTGCCAGCAGCAGCGGACAGACTAGCACAGATACGCAGTATTTT. Translated, it gives CASSSGQTSTDTQYF.

CDR3 bases: TGTGCCAGTAGTATAGGAACACCGAACACTGAAGCTTTCTTT. This translates into CASSIGTPNTEAFF. The V gene is TRBV19, the J gene TRBJ1-1; D unclear. The V end lost 1 base, the J end lost 1 base, and 7 bases lay between the germline ends. Germline V gene data show CDR1 as LNHDA and CDR2 as SQIVND (reference sequence). This CDR3 comprises 14 residues.

The J gene is TRBJ2-2, the V gene TRBV11-3; no firm D call. Germline V gives CDR1 SGHNT, CDR2 YENEEA. There are 14 residues in the CDR3. Trimming stripped 5 bases from V and 4 bases from J, with 11 bases between. CDR3 region: CASSLDLGTGELFF. The CDR3 nucleotides are TGTGCCAGCAGCCTCGACCTGGGCACCGGGGAGCTGTTTTTT.

The gene calls are TRBV11-3 and TRBJ1-2; 9 positions match TRBD1. The V gene end was trimmed by 2 bases and the J gene end by 4 bases; junction bases not matched to a gene: 2. This CDR3 comprises 14 residues. From germline, CDR1 is SGHNT and CDR2 YENEEA. The CDR3 bases are TGTGCCAGCAGCTTAACAGGGGGCTTCTATGGCTACACCTTC. Protein sequence: CASSLTGGFYGYTF.

This chain joins TRBV30 and TRBJ2-7; D is undetermined. Per the germline V gene, CDR1 is GTSNPN and CDR2 is SVGIG (reference sequence). The CDR3 totals 14 residues. The V end was cut by 4 bases, the J end by 10 bases, with 23 bases between. In DNA, the CDR3 is TGTGCCTGGACCGATGACACCTACCTACGGTCCCAGTACTTC. The encoded protein is CAWTDDTYLRSQYF.

CDR3 protein: CASSTDANPNYGYTF. CDR3 in DNA: TGTGCCAGCAGTACAGACGCAAATCCTAACTATGGCTACACCTTC. The chain joins TRBV11-3 to TRBJ1-2; D gene unclear. V dropped 6 bases and J dropped 0 bases, with 14 bases sitting between them. Looked up from germline, CDR1 is SGHNT and CDR2 is YENEEA. This CDR3 is built from 15 residues.

The chain combines TRBV18 with TRBJ2-6, with D unclear. Germline V gives CDR1 KGHSH, CDR2 LQKENI. The V end lost 8 bases, the J end lost 0 bases, and 5 bases lay between the germline ends. The CDR3 contains 13 residues. The CDR3 DNA reads TGTGCCAGCCAGGTCTCTGGGGCCAACGTCCTGACTTTC. Encoded protein: CASQVSGANVLTF.

The table lists this clone with a count of one. This chain connects TRBV6-8 to TRBJ2-2; D possibly corresponds to TRBD1 (5 bases). The V end lost 6 bases, the J end lost 1 base, and 6 bases lay between the germline ends. The CDR3 extends over 13 amino acids. The V gene's germline CDR1 is MNHGY and CDR2 SAAAGT. CDR3 in DNA: TGTGCCAGCAGAACAGGGAACACCGGGGAGCTGTTTTTT. Translated: CASRTGNTGELFF.

The chain combines TRBV6-8 with TRBJ1-2, with 11 bases that match TRBD1. CDR1 is MNHGY and CDR2 is SAAAGT in the germline V gene. J gave up 11 bases and V 2 bases, and 13 bases lay outside the gene matches. This CDR3 comprises 16 residues. CDR3 residues: CASSYHRGTGGVRYTF. CDR3 nucleotide sequence: TGTGCCAGCAGTTACCACCGCGGGACAGGGGGAGTACGATACACCTTC.

This clone was observed once. V usage is TRBV14 and J usage is TRBJ2-6, with D hard to call. V gave up 0 bases and J gave up 0 bases, with 6 bases separating them. Germline loops: CDR1 SGHDN, CDR2 FVKESK. The CDR3 loop spans 16 amino acids. CDR3 nucleotides: TGTGCCAGCAGCCAAGAAAGGTTCTCTGGGGCCAACGTCCTGACTTTC. This gives the protein CASSQERFSGANVLTF.

This chain connects TRBV14 to TRBJ1-1; the D is unclear. Germline loops: CDR1 SGHDN, CDR2 FVKESK. Trimming removed 5 bases at V and 0 bases at J, with 13 bases between. The CDR3 sequence is 15 residues long. In DNA form, the CDR3 reads TGTGCCAGCAGCATTTTGGGAGTCATGAACACTGAAGCTTTCTTT. Translating gives CASSILGVMNTEAFF.

This clone showed up just once. The V call is TRBV10-2, the J call TRBJ2-1; 7 bases are shared with TRBD2. The trim removed 3 bases at V and 12 bases at J, leaving 11 bases unmatched. The CDR3 is 14 residues long. Per germline, CDR1 WSHSY and CDR2 SAAADI. The CDR3: CASSDLGREGLQFF. The CDR3 nucleotides are TGCGCCAGCAGTGATCTTGGCAGGGAGGGTTTGCAGTTCTTC.

V is TRBV11-3 and J is TRBJ1-1; no definite D call. Germline CDR1 SGHNT, CDR2 YENEEA. The CDR3 is 14 residues long. The V end lost 1 base, the J end lost 2 bases, and 8 bases lay between the germline ends. The CDR3 is CASSLGRTNTEAFF. The CDR3 region has the DNA TGTGCCAGCAGCTTAGGTAGGACTAACACTGAAGCTTTCTTT. The full variable domain, with the rest looked up from reference TRBV11-3 and TRBJ1-1, is EAGVVQSPRYKIIEKKQPVAFWCNPISGHNTLYWYLQNLGQGPELLIRYENEEAVDDSQLPKDRFSAERLKGVDSTLKIQPAELGDSAVYLCASSLGRTNTEAFFGQGTRLTVV.

V usage is TRBV14 and J usage is TRBJ1-1, with D perhaps TRBD1 (6 bases). This CDR3 contains 16 residues. Germline V gene data show CDR1 as SGHDN and CDR2 as FVKESK. The V gene lost 4 bases and the J gene lost 0 bases, with 15 bases spanning the gap. The CDR3 spells CASSPLRGAMNTEAFF. As DNA, the CDR3 is TGTGCCAGCAGCCCTCTACGGGGGGCCATGAACACTGAAGCTTTCTTT.

The genes are TRBV11-3 and TRBJ1-2, with TRBD1 identical over 8 bases. The CDR3 runs 18 residues. The V and J ends lost 1 base and 7 bases, in that order; junction bases with no gene match: 17. Germline V CDR1 and CDR2: SGHNT, YENEEA. CDR3 in amino acids: CASSLGYRGQGRYGGYTF. The DNA for the CDR3 is TGTGCCAGCAGCTTAGGTTATCGTGGACAGGGTCGGTATGGTGGCTACACCTTC.

The rearrangement joins TRBV6-8 to TRBJ2-7; 7 bases are a match to TRBD1. Per the germline V gene, CDR1 is MNHGY and CDR2 is SAAAGT. The CDR3 runs 14 residues. J lost 2 bases, V lost 5 bases, and 6 bases had no gene match. CDR3 region: CASSGLDRAYEQYF. In DNA form, the CDR3 reads TGTGCCAGCAGTGGACTTGACAGGGCCTACGAGCAGTACTTC.

The rearrangement uses TRBV6-8 and TRBJ2-7; 7 bases map to TRBD1. CDR3 length equals 16 residues. Germline CDR1 is MNHGY and CDR2 is SAAAGT. V shed 5 bases, J shed 0 bases, and the junction held 10 bases outside the gene matches. CDR3 loop: CASSTNRDRLSYEQYF. The CDR3 coding sequence is TGTGCCAGCAGTACCAACCGGGACAGACTCTCCTACGAGCAGTACTTC.

The chain employs TRBV4-1 and TRBJ1-3, with D unclear. The CDR3 spans 16 residues. V lost 0 bases, J lost 10 bases, and 19 bases lay in between. The germline gives CDR1 MGHRA, CDR2 YSYEKL. The CDR3 sequence: CASSQDGATAFRTIYF. The CDR3 DNA reads as TGCGCCAGCAGCCAAGATGGAGCGACGGCGTTTCGGACCATATATTTT.

Turning to this clone: The junction departs from germline at one end; a sequencing error may be responsible. The chain uses TRBV15 and TRBJ1-5, with D perhaps matching TRBD1 (5 bases). The CDR3 loop spans 17 amino acids. The germline CDR1 and CDR2 sequences are LNHNV and YYDKDF (reference sequence). CDR3 sequence (DNA): TGTGCCATCAGCAGAGAAACCGCAGGGTTTAGCAATCAGCCCCAGCATTTT. This translates into CAISRETAGFSNQPQHF.

The chain's CDR3 is CASSQALAINRGFSYEQYF. The CDR3 region has the DNA TGTGCCAGCAGCCAAGCCCTTGCTATAAATAGGGGGTTTTCCTACGAGCAGTACTTC. The chain recombines TRBV14 with TRBJ2-7; a weak D match, TRBD1 (6 bases). Germline CDR1 is SGHDN and CDR2 is FVKESK. The CDR3 runs 19 residues. V was pared by 1 base and J by 1 base, with 23 bases between.

A remark on this clone: One junction end does not reproduce the germline sequence, and a read error may be involved. The V call is TRBV11-3, the J call TRBJ2-6; weak D call: TRBD2 (6 bases). Germline V CDR1 and CDR2: SGHNT, YENEEA. The length of the CDR3 is 16 residues. The CDR3 DNA is TGTGCCAGCAGCCACGCCGGGGGATCTGGGGCCAATGTCCTGACTTTC. This sequence encodes CASSHAGGSGANVLTF.

The chain joins TRBV7-4 to TRBJ2-5, with TRBD2 identical over 7 bases. The CDR3 is 16 residues long. Per germline, CDR1 SGHVT and CDR2 SQSDAQ. The junction had 13 bases not matched to a gene; V was cut back by 4 bases and J by 5 bases. The CDR3 reads CASSSQAPTSTETQYF. Here the CDR3 DNA reads TGTGCCAGCAGCTCACAAGCCCCGACTAGCACGGAGACCCAGTACTTC.

This clone was detected only a few times. A base went unread or is ambiguous, so its residue is labelled X. This chain uses TRBV11-3 with TRBJ2-6; no firm D call. Germline loops: CDR1 SGHNT, CDR2 YENEEA. The CDR3 has 15 residues. The ends were cut back, 8 bases at V and 6 bases at J, with 17 bases in the middle. The CDR3 spells CASHSPETXANVLTF. The CDR3 region has the DNA TGTGCCAGCCACTCCCCGGAAACTGRGGCCAACGTCCTGACTTTC.

This chain links TRBV11-3 with TRBJ2-2; 8 bases are a match to TRBD1. Trimming removed 3 bases from V and 1 base from J; junction bases left unmatched: 4. The CDR3 has 16 residues. Germline CDR1 reads SGHNT; CDR2 reads YENEEA. Here the CDR3 reads CASSFQGTGNTGELFF. CDR3 in DNA: TGTGCCAGCAGCTTCCAGGGGACAGGGAACACCGGGGAGCTGTTTTTT.

This rearrangement joins TRBV7-6 to TRBJ1-3; D may be TRBD1 (6 bases). The CDR3 is made up of 17 amino acids. Germline CDR1 is SGHVS and CDR2 is FNYEAQ. V lost 2 bases and J lost 4, with 18 bases in between. The CDR3 bases are TGTGCCAGCAGCTTATGGGCGGGGGGCGCTGAAGGAAACACCATATATTTT. This translates into CASSLWAGGAEGNTIYF.

The rearrangement links TRBV18 to TRBJ1-2; D gene ambiguous. Germline V gene sequence: CDR1 KGHSH, CDR2 LQKENI. V was clipped by 6 bases and J by 2 bases, with 19 bases between them. This CDR3 spans 16 amino acids. CDR3 sequence reads: CASSPSVIRMNYGYTF. DNA for the CDR3: TGTGCCAGCTCTCCAAGCGTCATCCGTATGAACTATGGCTACACCTTC.

Details on this clone: One end of the junction fails to match germline, which may point to a read error. V and J are TRBV6-8 and TRBJ1-1; maybe TRBD1 (6 bases). CDR1 is MNHGY, CDR2 SAAAGT, per germline. This CDR3 has 12 residues. The CDR3, as DNA: TGTGCCATCAGTGGGACATTTTCTGAAGCTTTCTTT. Its protein product is CAISGTFSEAFF.

This chain uses TRBV12-5 with TRBJ1-1; no firm D call. The V gene lost 5 bases and the J gene lost 4 bases, with 11 bases spanning the gap. This CDR3 region has 13 residues. CDR1 LGHNT and CDR2 FRNRAP come from the germline V gene. CDR3 coding DNA: TGTGCTAGTGGTCTCTCCGCCGGCACTGAAGCTTTCTTT. Translation gives CASGLSAGTEAFF. The entire variable domain, with the rest obtained from reference TRBV12-5 and TRBJ1-1, is as follows: DARVTQTPRHKVTEMGQEVTMRCQPILGHNTVFWYRQTMMQGLELLAYFRNRAPLDDSGMPKDRFSAEMPDATLATLKIQPSEPRDSAVYFCASGLSAGTEAFFGQGTRLTVV.

The rearrangement uses TRBV7-1 and TRBJ2-5; maybe TRBD1 (6 bases). TRBV7-1 is flagged as an ORF with uncertain function. V was clipped by 5 bases and J by 2 bases, with 21 bases between them. The CDR3 length is 17 residues. CDR3 nucleotide sequence: TGTGCCAGCAGCCTCAACTTCCAACAGGGAGCACAAGAGACCCAGTACTTC. This codes for CASSLNFQQGAQETQYF.

The chain joins TRBV11-3 to TRBJ1-4; D might be TRBD1 (5 bases). Germline CDR1 and CDR2: SGHNT and YENEEA. This CDR3 is 15 amino acids long. Trimming took off 2 bases at V and 3 bases at J, with 10 bases between the two ends. The CDR3 DNA reads as TGTGCCAGCAGCTTAAGTTGGGGGTCTAATGAAAAACTGTTTTTT. As protein: CASSLSWGSNEKLFF.